These 14 T cell receptor beta chains share one sample of origin, sequenced in a study of Graves' ophthalmopathy and Graves' hyperthyroidism. Researchers took RNA transcripts and amplified TCR beta CDR3 regions from them. An initial RT-PCR round employing HTBI primers preceded a second-round multiplex PCR. Using its own MiXCR run on the multiplex PCR reads, TCRdb lists one record per CDR3 protein. The sample records 150,000 or so distinct CDR3 sequences, 35% to 45% being singletons. The sequenced material came from peripheral blood. These receptors originate from a man aged 25 to 45 with Graves' ophthalmopathy.

At least ten counts were recorded for this clonotype. The chain couples TRBV12-3 or TRBV12-4 to TRBJ2-7, with no clear D. V lost 4 bases to trimming and J lost 2 bases, with 3 bases between them. CDR3 length: 11 residues. CDR3 nucleotide sequence: TGTGCCAGCAGTTCCCCCTACGAGCAGTACTTC. It translates to CASSSPYEQYF.

The chain employs TRBV12-5 and TRBJ2-2; the D gene is possibly TRBD1 (6 bases). The CDR3 runs to 16 residues. Trimming took 4 bases from V and 5 from J, leaving 17 bases between them. Germline CDR1 and CDR2: LGHNT and FRNRAP. CDR3: CASGSTGPIVTGELFF. The CDR3 nucleotides are TGTGCTAGTGGTTCGACAGGCCCGATCGTTACCGGGGAGCTGTTTTTT. Together with reference TRBV12-5 and TRBJ2-2, the CDR3 gives the full variable domain: DARVTQTPRHKVTEMGQEVTMRCQPILGHNTVFWYRQTMMQGLELLAYFRNRAPLDDSGMPKDRFSAEMPDATLATLKIQPSEPRDSAVYFCASGSTGPIVTGELFFGEGSRLTVL.

This clonotype has ten or more counts. The gene calls are TRBV2 and TRBJ2-2; 7 bases are a match to TRBD1. With V trimmed by 5 bases and J by 8 bases, 8 bases remained unmatched. This CDR3 has 14 amino acids. Looked up from germline, CDR1 is SNHLY and CDR2 is FYNNEI. CDR3 DNA: TGTGCCAGCAGTCGCCAGGGGGACGTGGGGGAGCTGTTTTTT. Its translation is CASSRQGDVGELFF.

This clonotype was observed a few times. The V call is TRBV12-3 or TRBV12-4, the J call TRBJ1-1; D uncertain. The length of the CDR3 is 12 residues. The V end was cut by 3 bases, the J end by 5 bases, with 7 bases between. The CDR3: CASSFEVTEAFF. The CDR3 bases are TGTGCCAGCAGTTTCGAGGTAACTGAAGCTTTCTTT.

This clonotype showed up just a few times. The chain couples TRBV12-5 to TRBJ2-7; TRBD2 aligns across 7 bases. V shed 4 bases and J 0 bases; nucleotides not matched to a gene: 6. This CDR3 is 15 amino acids long. Per germline, CDR1 LGHNT and CDR2 FRNRAP. The CDR3, as DNA: TGTGCTAGTGGTTCCGGGGGGACGTTCTCCTACGAGCAGTACTTC. It encodes CASGSGGTFSYEQYF.

This clonotype occurred many times. The chain is built from TRBV29-1 and TRBJ1-1; D is undetermined. This CDR3 has 14 amino acids. The V gene's germline CDR1 is SQVTM and CDR2 ANQGSEA. With 1 base removed from V and 0 bases from J, the gap between germline ends came to 9 bases. The CDR3 protein is CSVEVGYLNTEAFF. CDR3 nucleotide sequence: TGCAGCGTTGAAGTCGGTTACTTGAACACTGAAGCTTTCTTT.

This clonotype was counted many times. The chain employs TRBV2 and TRBJ1-2; D not certain. The V gene's germline CDR1 is SNHLY and CDR2 FYNNEI. CDR3 length: 16 amino acids. V lost 6 bases and J 8 bases, leaving 25 bases between the germline ends. CDR3: CASSVSSPGGRRGYTF. The CDR3 nucleotides are TGTGCCAGCAGCGTATCATCCCCAGGAGGCCGTCGGGGCTACACCTTC.

This clonotype was detected once. The chain employs TRBV6-2 or TRBV6-3 and TRBJ2-5; a possible D gene is TRBD2 (6 bases). Trimming removed 1 base from V and 3 bases from J, with 12 bases in between. CDR1 is MNHEY, CDR2 SVGEGT, per germline. CDR3 length equals 15 residues. CDR3 sequence reads: CASSYYLGGKETQYF. The CDR3, as DNA: TGTGCCAGCAGTTACTACCTGGGGGGAAAAGAGACCCAGTACTTC.

This rearrangement joins TRBV20-1 to TRBJ1-2, with 10 positions matching TRBD1. Per germline, CDR1 DFQATT and CDR2 SNEGSKA (reference sequence). The CDR3 spans 13 residues. V dropped 0 bases and J dropped 7; count of bases not matched to a gene: 2. In DNA, the CDR3 is TGCAGTGCTAGAGAGGGACAGGGGTCTGGCTACACCTTC. Translation gives CSAREGQGSGYTF.

This clonotype appeared many times. The chain employs TRBV7-2 and TRBJ1-2; D is perhaps TRBD1 (6 bases). Per germline, CDR1 SGHTA and CDR2 FQGNSA. The CDR3 totals 13 residues. V lost 4 bases and J 4 bases, leaving 10 bases between the germline ends. CDR3 loop: CASSSDSLYGYTF. The CDR3 coding sequence is TGTGCCAGCAGCTCGGACAGTCTCTATGGCTACACCTTC.

V gene TRBV12-5 combines with J gene TRBJ2-7, with 9 bases matching TRBD1. The CDR3 spans 17 residues. CDR1 LGHNT and CDR2 FRNRAP come from the germline V gene. The trim removed 3 bases at V and 3 bases at J, leaving 12 bases unmatched. Written as DNA, the CDR3 is TGTGCTAGTGGTTTATCGTCAACCGGGACAGGGTACTACGAGCAGTACTTC. This translates into CASGLSSTGTGYYEQYF. The full variable domain, in which reference TRBV12-5 and TRBJ2-7 provide the parts outside the CDR3, is DARVTQTPRHKVTEMGQEVTMRCQPILGHNTVFWYRQTMMQGLELLAYFRNRAPLDDSGMPKDRFSAEMPDATLATLKIQPSEPRDSAVYFCASGLSSTGTGYYEQYFGPGTRLTVT.

This clonotype was seen at least ten times. This chain connects TRBV30 to TRBJ2-7; D unresolved. From germline, CDR1 is GTSNPN and CDR2 SVGIG (reference sequence). The CDR3 is 13 residues long. V lost 3 bases and J 0 bases, leaving 9 bases between the germline ends. The chain's CDR3 is CAWRGLASYEQYF. The CDR3 DNA is TGTGCCTGGAGAGGTCTCGCCTCCTACGAGCAGTACTTC.

This clonotype was counted at least ten times. J is TRBJ1-5 and V is TRBV12-3 or TRBV12-4; no reliable D call. The CDR3 covers 15 residues. Trimming left V 2 bases short and J 4 bases short, with 12 bases between. Here the CDR3 reads CASSLSLDGNQPQHF. For the CDR3, the DNA is TGTGCCAGCAGTTTAAGTCTGGATGGAAATCAGCCCCAGCATTTT.

The chain combines TRBV28 with TRBJ1-2; TRBD1 might be the D (5 bases). Germline V gene data show CDR1 as MDHEN and CDR2 as SYDVKM. The V and J ends lost 6 bases and 0 bases respectively, with 20 bases between them. The CDR3 loop spans 17 amino acids. The CDR3 reads CASRPIIHRSSNYGYTF. The CDR3 DNA sequence: TGTGCCAGCAGACCTATTATTCACAGGTCTTCTAACTATGGCTACACCTTC.